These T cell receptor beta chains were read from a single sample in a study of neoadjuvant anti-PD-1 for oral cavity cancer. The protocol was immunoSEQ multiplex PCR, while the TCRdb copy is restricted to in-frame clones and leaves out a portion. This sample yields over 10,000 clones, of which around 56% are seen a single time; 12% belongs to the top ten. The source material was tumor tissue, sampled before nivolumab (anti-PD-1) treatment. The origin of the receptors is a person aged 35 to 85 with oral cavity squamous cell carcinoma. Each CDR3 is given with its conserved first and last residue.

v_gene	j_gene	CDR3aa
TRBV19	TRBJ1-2	CASSIGGDGYTF
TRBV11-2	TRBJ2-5	CASSLGSSGTQETQYF
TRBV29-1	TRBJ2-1	CSVENPRRSSYNEQFF
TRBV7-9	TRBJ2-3	CASSEGLATSTDTQYF
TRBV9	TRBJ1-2	CASATGTGVYGYTF
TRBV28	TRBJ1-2	CASSLPDRASRGYTF
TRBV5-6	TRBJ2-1	CASSLALLAYNNEQFF
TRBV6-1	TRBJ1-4	CASSEGDPTTNEKLFF
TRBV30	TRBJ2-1	CAWRLEVNEQFF
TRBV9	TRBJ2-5	CASSVGLGGQETQYF
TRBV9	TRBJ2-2	CASSEAGTGELFF
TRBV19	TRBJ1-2	CASSAGTGEGYGYTF
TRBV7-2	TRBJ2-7	CASSKGTSYEQYF
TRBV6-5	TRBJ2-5	CASSYSETQYF
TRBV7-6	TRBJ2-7	CASSLQAGPTYEQYF
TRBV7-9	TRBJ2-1	CASSLGDSLGQFF
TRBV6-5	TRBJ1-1	CASSYSDRPNTEAFF
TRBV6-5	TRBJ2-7	CASSYTVAGNLEQYF
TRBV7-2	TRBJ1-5	CASSLVGQPQHF
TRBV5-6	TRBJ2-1	CASSFGVANEQFF
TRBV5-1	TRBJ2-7	CASSPAGQGGYEQYF
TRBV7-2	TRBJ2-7	CASSLAPGLAGAYEQYF
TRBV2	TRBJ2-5	CASSAAGLLQETQYF
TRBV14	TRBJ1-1	CASSQQVNTEAFF
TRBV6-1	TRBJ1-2	CASRPAQGDGGYTF
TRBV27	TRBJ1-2	CASSLPGAEFYTF
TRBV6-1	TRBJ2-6	CASSSTRSGANVLTF
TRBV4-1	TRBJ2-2	CASSQDWVGELFF
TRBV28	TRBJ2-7	CASSLGQIAEQYF
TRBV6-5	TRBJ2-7	CASSFSSGAYEQYF
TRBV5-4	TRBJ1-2	CASSLGQGGNYGYTF
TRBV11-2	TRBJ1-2	CASSPPAGYGYTF
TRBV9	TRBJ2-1	CASRPSGGEQFF
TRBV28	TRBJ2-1	CASTSIRQGNEQFF
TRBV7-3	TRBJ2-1	CASSSQQGNEQFF
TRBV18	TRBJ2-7	CASSPAIAGGSYEQYF
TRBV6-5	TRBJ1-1	CASSETVGPSFF
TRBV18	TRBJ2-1	CASSPGPGGSYNEQFF
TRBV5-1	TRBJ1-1	CASSLAGGDTEAFF
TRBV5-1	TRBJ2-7	CASSLDGTYEQYF
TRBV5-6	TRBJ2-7	CASSLDRGSYEQYF
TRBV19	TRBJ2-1	CASGSGRDYNEQFF
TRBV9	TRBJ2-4	CASSVAVAKNIQYF
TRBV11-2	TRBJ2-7	CASRFTEGGPYKQYF
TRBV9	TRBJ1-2	CASSPPHINYGYTF
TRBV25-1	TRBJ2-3	CASSEWALKAGPTDTQYF
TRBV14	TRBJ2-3	CASSPWAPPGRDTQYF